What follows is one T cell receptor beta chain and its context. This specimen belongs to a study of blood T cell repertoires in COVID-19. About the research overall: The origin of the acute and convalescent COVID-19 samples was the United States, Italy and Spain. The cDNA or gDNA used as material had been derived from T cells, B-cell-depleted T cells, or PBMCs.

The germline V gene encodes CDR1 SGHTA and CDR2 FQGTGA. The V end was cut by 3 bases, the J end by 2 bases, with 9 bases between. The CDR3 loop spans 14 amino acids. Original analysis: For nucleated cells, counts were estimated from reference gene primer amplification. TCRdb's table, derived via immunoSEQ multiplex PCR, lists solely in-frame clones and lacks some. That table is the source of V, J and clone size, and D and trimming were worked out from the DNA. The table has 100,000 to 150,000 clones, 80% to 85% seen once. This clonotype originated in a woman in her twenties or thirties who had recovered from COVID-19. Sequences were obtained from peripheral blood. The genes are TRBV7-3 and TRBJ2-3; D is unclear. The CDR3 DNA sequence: TGTGCCAGCAGCTTTGGGCAGTCCACAGATACGCAGTATTTT. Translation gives CASSFGQSTDTQYF.